This T cell receptor (beta chain) was captured by sequencing in a study of radiation and T cells in renal cell carcinoma. Looking at the study overall: Nephrectomy followed 15 Gy stereotactic body radiation by 4 weeks.

A single count supports this clone. Assay used: immunoSEQ multiplex PCR; TCRdb lists only in-frame clones, some missing. The data contain more than 150,000 clones, around 90% of them singletons. Germline values: CDR1 SEHNR, CDR2 FQNEAQ (reference sequence). V lost 4 bases, J lost 0 bases, and 21 bases lay in between. This CDR3 has 18 amino acids. As to time point: blood 2 weeks post-SBRT. Specified treatment: 15 Gy SBRT to primary tumor, nephrectomy 4 weeks later. Serial blood draws occurred at baseline and 2 and 4 weeks post-SBRT. The clonotype comes from a woman aged 45-65 years with renal cell carcinoma. J is TRBJ1-1 and V is TRBV7-9; unclear D gene. Specimen: blood, collected from a patient whose treatment included radiotherapy and nephrectomy. The CDR3 sequence: CASSSSLTSRPVNTEAFF. As DNA, the CDR3 is TGTGCCAGCAGCTCCTCGCTAACGTCGCGGCCAGTGAACACTGAAGCTTTCTTT.